Listed below are T cell receptor beta chains from one sample, sequenced in a study of OX40 agonist ivuxolimab in advanced cancers. Measured with immunoSEQ multiplex PCR; TCRdb has only the in-frame clones, and not every one. This sample has 83,000 or so clones, with 80% to 90% found just once. Material: CD4+ or CD8+ T cells sorted from blood, obtained in a trial of the OX40 agonist ivuxolimab. The receptors were sampled from an adult with an advanced solid tumor such as melanoma, head and neck, liver or kidney cancer. Each CDR3 is given with its conserved first and last residue. The D gene is left open where the match is weak. Some rows have no size entry. The others give once, few or many, or a class for an expanded clone.

d_call: NA; j_call: TRBJ2-1; v_call: TRBV30; cdr3_length: 15; clone_size: NA; cdr3_nt: TGTGCCTGGAGTGTAGGTGGGACCTCCTACAATGAGCAGTTCTTC; cdr3_aa: CAWSVGGTSYNEQFF
d_call: NA; j_call: TRBJ2-3; v_call: TRBV29-1; cdr3_length: 13; clone_size: NA; cdr3_nt: TGCAGCGTTGAAGGACCACGCCTCGATACGCAGTATTTT; cdr3_aa: CSVEGPRLDTQYF
d_call: NA; j_call: TRBJ1-2; v_call: TRBV7-6; cdr3_length: 13; clone_size: NA; cdr3_nt: TGTGCCAGCAGCTTAGTTTCGGGGGTCGGCTACACCTTC; cdr3_aa: CASSLVSGVGYTF
d_call: NA; j_call: TRBJ1-2; v_call: TRBV18; cdr3_length: 15; clone_size: NA; cdr3_nt: TGTGCCAGCTCACCGAGACAGAGCTCTAACTATGGCTACACCTTC; cdr3_aa: CASSPRQSSNYGYTF
d_call: TRBD1; j_call: TRBJ1-2; v_call: TRBV27; cdr3_length: 15; clone_size: NA; cdr3_nt: TGTGCCAGCAGGAGCAGGGACAGGGTATCCTATGGCTACACCTTC; cdr3_aa: CASRSRDRVSYGYTF
d_call: NA; j_call: TRBJ2-7; v_call: TRBV7-2; cdr3_length: 14; clone_size: NA; cdr3_nt: TGTGCCAGCAGGCTACAGGCTCTCCCTGGAGAGCAGTACTTC; cdr3_aa: CASRLQALPGEQYF
d_call: NA; j_call: TRBJ2-1; v_call: TRBV21-1; cdr3_length: 15; clone_size: NA; cdr3_nt: TGTGCCAGCAGCATCGAGCGGGGGAAATACAATGAGCAGTTCTTC; cdr3_aa: CASSIERGKYNEQFF
d_call: NA; j_call: TRBJ2-3; v_call: TRBV11-3; cdr3_length: 14; clone_size: NA; cdr3_nt: TGTGCCAGCAGCTTTGGCGGGGTATCAGATACGCAGTATTTT; cdr3_aa: CASSFGGVSDTQYF
d_call: TRBD2; j_call: TRBJ2-1; v_call: TRBV11-2; cdr3_length: 15; clone_size: NA; cdr3_nt: TGTGCCAGCAGCTTAAGCGGGAGTTCCTACAATGAGCAGTTCTTC; cdr3_aa: CASSLSGSSYNEQFF
d_call: NA; j_call: TRBJ1-1; v_call: TRBV5-4; cdr3_length: 14; clone_size: NA; cdr3_nt: TGTGCCAGCACCAACAGGCAGTTCAACACTGAAGCTTTCTTT; cdr3_aa: CASTNRQFNTEAFF
d_call: NA; j_call: TRBJ2-2; v_call: TRBV6-5; cdr3_length: 14; clone_size: NA; cdr3_nt: TGTGCCAGCAGTTACTCCAGGGGCGCCGGGGAGCTGTTTTTT; cdr3_aa: CASSYSRGAGELFF
d_call: TRBD1; j_call: TRBJ1-5; v_call: TRBV19; cdr3_length: 19; clone_size: NA; cdr3_nt: TGTGCCAGTAGTATCGGCCGGGGACAGGGGACCATACTCAATCAGCCCCAGCATTTT; cdr3_aa: CASSIGRGQGTILNQPQHF
d_call: TRBD2; j_call: TRBJ2-1; v_call: TRBV7-2; cdr3_length: 15; clone_size: NA; cdr3_nt: TGTGCCAGCAGCTTAATAGCGGGACCCTACAATGAGCAGTTCTTC; cdr3_aa: CASSLIAGPYNEQFF
d_call: NA; j_call: TRBJ2-7; v_call: TRBV7-9; cdr3_length: 15; clone_size: NA; cdr3_nt: TGTGCCAGCAGCTCAGCCGGCAGGGTCCCCTACGAGCAGTACTTC; cdr3_aa: CASSSAGRVPYEQYF
d_call: TRBD2; j_call: TRBJ2-7; v_call: TRBV7-9; cdr3_length: 14; clone_size: NA; cdr3_nt: TGTGCCAGCAGCTTGGGGACTAGCATGGACGAGCAGTACTTC; cdr3_aa: CASSLGTSMDEQYF
d_call: NA; j_call: TRBJ1-5; v_call: TRBV2; cdr3_length: 16; clone_size: NA; cdr3_nt: TGTGCCAGCACCCTTGTTACGGGAGCGGGGAATCAGCCCCAGCATTTT; cdr3_aa: CASTLVTGAGNQPQHF
d_call: NA; j_call: TRBJ2-5; v_call: TRBV7-2; cdr3_length: 15; clone_size: NA; cdr3_nt: TGTGCCAGCAGCTTAATTGGAATGGGGCAAGAGACCCAGTACTTC; cdr3_aa: CASSLIGMGQETQYF
d_call: TRBD1; j_call: TRBJ2-5; v_call: TRBV6-6; cdr3_length: 15; clone_size: NA; cdr3_nt: TGTGCCAGCAGTTACTCGGCAGGGGGACGAGAGACCCAGTACTTC; cdr3_aa: CASSYSAGGRETQYF
d_call: NA; j_call: TRBJ2-7; v_call: TRBV12-5; cdr3_length: 15; clone_size: NA; cdr3_nt: TGTGCTAGTGGCCCAAGCTTGCCCTTCTCCTACGAGCAGTACTTC; cdr3_aa: CASGPSLPFSYEQYF
d_call: NA; j_call: TRBJ1-5; v_call: TRBV7-9; cdr3_length: 14; clone_size: few; cdr3_nt: TGTGCCAGCAGCCGGGGAGGGGTAGAACAGCCCCAGCATTTT; cdr3_aa: CASSRGGVEQPQHF
d_call: NA; j_call: TRBJ2-7; v_call: TRBV12-5; cdr3_length: 14; clone_size: few; cdr3_nt: TGTGCTAGTGGTTTCGGGACAACGAACTACGAGCAGTACTTC; cdr3_aa: CASGFGTTNYEQYF
d_call: TRBD1; j_call: TRBJ2-2; v_call: TRBV28; cdr3_length: 17; clone_size: NA; cdr3_nt: TGTGCCAGCAGTACGCGGGACAGGGGGCGACGAGGCGGGGAGCTGTTTTTT; cdr3_aa: CASSTRDRGRRGGELFF
d_call: TRBD2; j_call: TRBJ2-5; v_call: TRBV30; cdr3_length: 16; clone_size: NA; cdr3_nt: TGTGCCTGGAAACGGGGTTTGCTAGCGGGGGAAGAGACCCAGTACTTC; cdr3_aa: CAWKRGLLAGEETQYF
d_call: NA; j_call: TRBJ2-7; v_call: TRBV6-5; cdr3_length: 15; clone_size: NA; cdr3_nt: TGTGCCAGCAACGGAGGGGCAGGGGGTTCATACGAGCAGTACTTC; cdr3_aa: CASNGGAGGSYEQYF
d_call: TRBD2; j_call: TRBJ2-7; v_call: TRBV27; cdr3_length: 16; clone_size: NA; cdr3_nt: TGTGCCAGCTGGGAAAAACGGACTAGCGGCTCCTACGAGCAGTACTTC; cdr3_aa: CASWEKRTSGSYEQYF
d_call: TRBD1; j_call: TRBJ1-1; v_call: TRBV5-1; cdr3_length: 15; clone_size: NA; cdr3_nt: TGCGCCAGCAGCGCGGGACAGAACCCGAACACTGAAGCTTTCTTT; cdr3_aa: CASSAGQNPNTEAFF
d_call: TRBD2; j_call: TRBJ2-3; v_call: TRBV11-2; cdr3_length: 15; clone_size: NA; cdr3_nt: TGTGCCAGCAGCTTAGTGGGGGGGTTTAGGGATACGCAGTATTTT; cdr3_aa: CASSLVGGFRDTQYF
d_call: TRBD1; j_call: TRBJ1-2; v_call: TRBV7-2; cdr3_length: 14; clone_size: NA; cdr3_nt: TGTGCCAGCAGCCCCGGGACAGGGGGTGATGGCTACACCTTC; cdr3_aa: CASSPGTGGDGYTF
d_call: NA; j_call: TRBJ1-6; v_call: TRBV19; cdr3_length: 17; clone_size: NA; cdr3_nt: TGTGCCAGTGGAGTAAGGCCAGAGGCTGAGGGTAATTCACCCCTCCACTTT; cdr3_aa: CASGVRPEAEGNSPLHF
d_call: TRBD1; j_call: TRBJ1-2; v_call: TRBV18; cdr3_length: 13; clone_size: NA; cdr3_nt: TGTGCCAGCTCAGCCCGGGACAGGGCAGGCTACACCTTC; cdr3_aa: CASSARDRAGYTF
d_call: NA; j_call: TRBJ1-1; v_call: TRBV12-5; cdr3_length: 13; clone_size: NA; cdr3_nt: TGTGCTAGTGGTTTTAACAGAAGGACTGAAGCTTTCTTT; cdr3_aa: CASGFNRRTEAFF
d_call: TRBD1; j_call: TRBJ2-1; v_call: TRBV4-1; cdr3_length: 15; clone_size: NA; cdr3_nt: TGCGCCAGCAGCCATAGGACAGGGGTAAACAATGAGCAGTTCTTC; cdr3_aa: CASSHRTGVNNEQFF
d_call: NA; j_call: TRBJ1-5; v_call: TRBV6-5; cdr3_length: 12; clone_size: NA; cdr3_nt: TGTGCCAGCAGTACCTCCTCCGGGCCCCAGCATTTT; cdr3_aa: CASSTSSGPQHF
d_call: TRBD1; j_call: TRBJ2-7; v_call: TRBV12-5; cdr3_length: 12; clone_size: NA; cdr3_nt: TGTGCTAGTGGTTTGACCCACAGGGGGCAGTACTTC; cdr3_aa: CASGLTHRGQYF
d_call: NA; j_call: TRBJ1-1; v_call: TRBV2; cdr3_length: 12; clone_size: NA; cdr3_nt: TGTGCCAGCAGTGTACTGAACACTGAAGCTTTCTTT; cdr3_aa: CASSVLNTEAFF
d_call: TRBD1; j_call: TRBJ2-4; v_call: TRBV6-6; cdr3_length: 15; clone_size: NA; cdr3_nt: TGTGCCAGCAGTTACTTGGGGACAGGGGAAAACATTCAGTACTTC; cdr3_aa: CASSYLGTGENIQYF
d_call: NA; j_call: TRBJ2-2; v_call: TRBV19; cdr3_length: 15; clone_size: once; cdr3_nt: TGTGCCAGTAGTCCCAGCAGTGTAAAAGGCGGGGAGCTGTTTTTT; cdr3_aa: CASSPSSVKGGELFF
d_call: TRBD2; j_call: TRBJ2-3; v_call: TRBV10-1; cdr3_length: 17; clone_size: NA; cdr3_nt: TGCGCCAGCAGTGAGTTCGTTGGGGACTACCGCACAGATACGCAGTATTTT; cdr3_aa: CASSEFVGDYRTDTQYF
d_call: TRBD1; j_call: TRBJ1-3; v_call: TRBV28; cdr3_length: 16; clone_size: NA; cdr3_nt: TGTGCCAGCAGTTTGGCCACCGGGACAGCACAAAACACCATATATTTT; cdr3_aa: CASSLATGTAQNTIYF
d_call: TRBD1; j_call: TRBJ2-1; v_call: TRBV29-1; cdr3_length: 12; clone_size: few; cdr3_nt: TGCAGCGCCCGGGACAGGGTGAGTGAGCAGTTCTTC; cdr3_aa: CSARDRVSEQFF
d_call: NA; j_call: TRBJ1-2; v_call: TRBV9; cdr3_length: 15; clone_size: NA; cdr3_nt: TGTGCCAGCAGCGTCGACAGCAGCAATGACTATGGCTACACCTTC; cdr3_aa: CASSVDSSNDYGYTF
d_call: NA; j_call: TRBJ1-1; v_call: TRBV6-1; cdr3_length: 12; clone_size: NA; cdr3_nt: TGTGCCAGCAGCGTACATTACACTGAAGCTTTCTTT; cdr3_aa: CASSVHYTEAFF